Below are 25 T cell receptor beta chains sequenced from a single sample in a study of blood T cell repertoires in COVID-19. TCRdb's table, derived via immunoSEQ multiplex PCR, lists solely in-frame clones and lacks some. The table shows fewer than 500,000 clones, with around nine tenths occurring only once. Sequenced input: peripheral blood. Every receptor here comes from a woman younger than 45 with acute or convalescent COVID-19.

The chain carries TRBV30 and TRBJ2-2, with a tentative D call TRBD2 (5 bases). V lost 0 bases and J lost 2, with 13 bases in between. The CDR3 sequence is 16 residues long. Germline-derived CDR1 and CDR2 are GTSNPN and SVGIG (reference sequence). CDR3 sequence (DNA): TGTGCCTGGAGTGTAGGGCTAGCCCTTAACACCGGGGAGCTGTTTTTT. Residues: CAWSVGLALNTGELFF.

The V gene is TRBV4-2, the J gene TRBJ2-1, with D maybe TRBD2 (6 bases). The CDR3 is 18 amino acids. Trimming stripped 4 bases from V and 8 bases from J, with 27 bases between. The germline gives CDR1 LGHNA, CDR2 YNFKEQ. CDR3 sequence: CASSPRASISGRLDEQFF. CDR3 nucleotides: TGTGCCAGCAGCCCACGAGCAAGCATTTCGGGGAGACTAGATGAGCAGTTCTTC.

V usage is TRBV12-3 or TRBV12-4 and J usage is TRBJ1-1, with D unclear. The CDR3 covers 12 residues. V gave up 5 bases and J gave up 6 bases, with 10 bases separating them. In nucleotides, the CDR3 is TGTGCCAGCAGTACGATAGTCTCTGAAGCTTTCTTT. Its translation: CASSTIVSEAFF.

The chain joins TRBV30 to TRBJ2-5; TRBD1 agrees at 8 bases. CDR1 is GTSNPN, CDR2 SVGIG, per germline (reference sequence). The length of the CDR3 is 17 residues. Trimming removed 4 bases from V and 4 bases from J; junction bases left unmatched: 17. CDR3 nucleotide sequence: TGTGCCTGGATCCCGGAGAGTGGACAGGGCGCTCCAGAGACCCAGTACTTC. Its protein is CAWIPESGQGAPETQYF.

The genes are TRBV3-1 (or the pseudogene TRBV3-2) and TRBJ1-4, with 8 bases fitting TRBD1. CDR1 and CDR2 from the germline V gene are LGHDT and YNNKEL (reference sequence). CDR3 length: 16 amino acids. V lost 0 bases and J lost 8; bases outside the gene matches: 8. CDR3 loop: CASSQDLRDRREKLFF. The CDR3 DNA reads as TGTGCCAGCAGCCAAGATCTGAGGGACAGGCGAGAAAAACTGTTTTTT.

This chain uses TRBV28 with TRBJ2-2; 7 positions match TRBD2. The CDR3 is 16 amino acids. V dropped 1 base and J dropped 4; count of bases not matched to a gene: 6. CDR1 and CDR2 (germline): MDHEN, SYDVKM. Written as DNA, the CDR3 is TGTGCCAGCAGTTTATTGGCGGGGGTGTCCACCGGGGAGCTGTTTTTT. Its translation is CASSLLAGVSTGELFF.

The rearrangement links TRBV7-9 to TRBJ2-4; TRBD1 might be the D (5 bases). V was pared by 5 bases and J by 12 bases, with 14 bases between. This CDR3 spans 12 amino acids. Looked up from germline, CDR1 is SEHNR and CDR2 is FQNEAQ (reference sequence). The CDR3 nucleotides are TGTGCCAGCAGCCCAGACGGCAGGGATCAGTACTTC. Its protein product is CASSPDGRDQYF.

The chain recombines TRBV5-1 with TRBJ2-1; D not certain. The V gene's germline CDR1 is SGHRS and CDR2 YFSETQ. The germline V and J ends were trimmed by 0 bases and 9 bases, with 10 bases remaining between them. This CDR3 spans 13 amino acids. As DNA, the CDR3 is TGCGCCAGCAGCTTGGCTCAACTCCCTGAGCAGTTCTTC. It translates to CASSLAQLPEQFF.

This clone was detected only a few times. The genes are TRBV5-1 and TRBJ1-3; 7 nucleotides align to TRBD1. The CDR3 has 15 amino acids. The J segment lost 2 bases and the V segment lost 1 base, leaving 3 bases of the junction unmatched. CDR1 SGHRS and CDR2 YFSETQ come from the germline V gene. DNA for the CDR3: TGCGCCAGCAGCTTGCTGACAGGGACTGGAAACACCATATATTTT. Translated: CASSLLTGTGNTIYF.

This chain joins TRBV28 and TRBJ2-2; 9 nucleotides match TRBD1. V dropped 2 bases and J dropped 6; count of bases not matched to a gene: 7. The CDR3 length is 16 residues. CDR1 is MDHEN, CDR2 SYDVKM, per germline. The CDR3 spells CASSLIGTGKAGELFF. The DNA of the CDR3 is TGTGCCAGCAGTTTAATCGGGACAGGGAAAGCCGGGGAGCTGTTTTTT.

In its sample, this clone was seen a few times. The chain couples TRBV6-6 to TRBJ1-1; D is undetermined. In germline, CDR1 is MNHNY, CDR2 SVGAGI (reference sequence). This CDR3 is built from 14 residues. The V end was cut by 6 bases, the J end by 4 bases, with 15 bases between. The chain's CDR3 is CASRFNKRGTEAFF. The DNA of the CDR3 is TGTGCCAGCAGGTTTAACAAGCGGGGCACTGAAGCTTTCTTT.

In DNA, the CDR3 is TGTGCCAGCAGCGTGCAACTGTCCTACAATGAGCAGTTCTTC. Translating gives CASSVQLSYNEQFF. This chain uses TRBV9 with TRBJ2-1; D remains unclear. Per germline, CDR1 SGDLS and CDR2 YYNGEE. The CDR3 runs to 14 residues. The V and J ends lost 2 bases and 1 base respectively, with 7 bases between them.

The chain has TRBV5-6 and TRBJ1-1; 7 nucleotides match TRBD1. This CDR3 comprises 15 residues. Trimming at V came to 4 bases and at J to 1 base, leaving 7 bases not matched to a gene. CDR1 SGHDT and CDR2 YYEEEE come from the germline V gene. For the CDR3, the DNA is TGTGCCAGCAGCCCAGGAAGGGACAGGAACACTGAAGCTTTCTTT. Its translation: CASSPGRDRNTEAFF.

CDR3 DNA: TGTGCCAGCAGCCTGCTCCGGGGGGAGACCCAGTACTTC. It translates to CASSLLRGETQYF. The rearrangement links TRBV5-4 to TRBJ2-5; maybe TRBD2 (6 bases). This CDR3 spans 13 amino acids. Trimming took off 4 bases at V and 5 bases at J, with 12 bases between the two ends. Germline V CDR1 and CDR2: SGHNT, YYREEE (reference sequence).

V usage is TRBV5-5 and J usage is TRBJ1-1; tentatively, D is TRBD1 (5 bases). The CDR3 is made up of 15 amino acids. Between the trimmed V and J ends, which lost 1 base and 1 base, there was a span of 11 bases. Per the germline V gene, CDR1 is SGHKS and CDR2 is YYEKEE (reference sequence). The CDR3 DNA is TGTGCCAGCAGCTTGTCAGGGCTGCAGAACACTGAAGCTTTCTTT. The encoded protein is CASSLSGLQNTEAFF.

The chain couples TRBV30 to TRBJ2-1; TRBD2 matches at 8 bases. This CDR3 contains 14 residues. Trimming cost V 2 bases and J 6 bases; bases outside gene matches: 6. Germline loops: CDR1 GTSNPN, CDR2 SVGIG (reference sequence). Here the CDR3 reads CAWSTGGGSNEQFF. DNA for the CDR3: TGTGCCTGGAGTACCGGGGGGGGTAGCAATGAGCAGTTCTTC.

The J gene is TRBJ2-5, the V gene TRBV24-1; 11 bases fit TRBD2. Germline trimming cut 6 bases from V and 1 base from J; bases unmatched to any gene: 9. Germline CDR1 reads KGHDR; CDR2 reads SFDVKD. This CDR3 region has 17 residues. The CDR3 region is CATSILAGGRTQETQYF. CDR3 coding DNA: TGTGCCACCAGTATTTTAGCGGGGGGGAGAACCCAAGAGACCCAGTACTTC.

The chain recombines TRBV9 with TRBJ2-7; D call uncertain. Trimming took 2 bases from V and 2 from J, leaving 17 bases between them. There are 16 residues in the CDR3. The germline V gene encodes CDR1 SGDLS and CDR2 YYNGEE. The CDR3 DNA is TGTGCCAGCAGCGTTAACAAGAAAGACAAACCCTACGAGCAGTACTTC. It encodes CASSVNKKDKPYEQYF.

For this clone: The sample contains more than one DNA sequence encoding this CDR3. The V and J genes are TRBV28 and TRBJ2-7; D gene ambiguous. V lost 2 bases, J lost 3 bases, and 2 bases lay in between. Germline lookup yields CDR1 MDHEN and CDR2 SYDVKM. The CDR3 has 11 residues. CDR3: CASSLLYEQYF. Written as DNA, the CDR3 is TGTGCCAGCAGTTTACTCTACGAGCAGTACTTC.

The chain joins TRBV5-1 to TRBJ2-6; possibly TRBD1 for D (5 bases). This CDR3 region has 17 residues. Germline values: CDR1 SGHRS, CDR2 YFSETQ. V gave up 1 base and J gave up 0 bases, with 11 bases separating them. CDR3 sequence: CASSLRADSSGANVLTF. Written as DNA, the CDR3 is TGCGCCAGCAGCTTGAGAGCAGACAGCTCTGGGGCCAACGTCCTGACTTTC.

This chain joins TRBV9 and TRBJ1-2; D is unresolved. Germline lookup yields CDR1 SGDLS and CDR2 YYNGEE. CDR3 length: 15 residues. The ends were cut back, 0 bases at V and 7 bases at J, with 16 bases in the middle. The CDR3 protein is CASSVAGPAEGGYTF. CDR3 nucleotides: TGTGCCAGCAGCGTAGCAGGACCCGCGGAGGGTGGCTACACCTTC.

In DNA form, the CDR3 reads TGTGCCAGCAAAGTAGGAGGGGAGGGCTATGGCTACACCTTC. As protein: CASKVGGEGYGYTF. V is TRBV6-5 and J is TRBJ1-2; maybe TRBD1 (5 bases). The CDR3 loop spans 14 amino acids. Germline V gene data show CDR1 as MNHEY and CDR2 as SVGAGI. With 7 bases removed from V and 4 bases from J, the gap between germline ends came to 16 bases.

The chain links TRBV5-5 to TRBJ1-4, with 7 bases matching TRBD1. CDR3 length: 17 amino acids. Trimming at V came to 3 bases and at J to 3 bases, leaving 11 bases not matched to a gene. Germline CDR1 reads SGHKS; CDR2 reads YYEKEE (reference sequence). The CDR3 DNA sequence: TGTGCCAGCAGCTCGCCTCCCCCCGGGACAGCTAATGAAAAACTGTTTTTT. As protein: CASSSPPPGTANEKLFF.

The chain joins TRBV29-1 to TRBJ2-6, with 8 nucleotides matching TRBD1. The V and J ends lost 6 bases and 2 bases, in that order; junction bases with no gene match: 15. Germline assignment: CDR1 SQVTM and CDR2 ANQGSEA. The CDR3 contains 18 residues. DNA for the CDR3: TGCAGCGTGTTGCAGAGCGGACAGGGAATGGCTGGGGCCAACGTCCTGACTTTC. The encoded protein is CSVLQSGQGMAGANVLTF.

This CDR3 reads CASSVDLSGAHSGNTIYF. The CDR3 nucleotides are TGTGCCAGCAGCGTTGACCTTTCAGGGGCACACTCTGGAAACACCATATATTTT. This chain connects TRBV9 to TRBJ1-3; maybe TRBD1 (6 bases). Germline CDR1 and CDR2: SGDLS and YYNGEE. CDR3 size: 18 residues. V shed 2 bases and J shed 0 bases, with 18 bases lying between them.